A single T cell receptor (beta chain) is shown here with its context. The table lists this clonotype with many counts. Its antigen remains unidentified. No much larger clonotype is one base removed from it; base qualities were not supplied. This sample is part of a study of T-cell memory formation after mild COVID-19 (dated by TCRdb to the early 2020s). About the full investigation: Most TCR sequence clusters were specific to one of the two donors. Longitudinal TCRalpha and TCRbeta repertoire sequencing tracked T-cell clones expanding and contracting after mild COVID-19 in a couple of donors. Two young, previously healthy adult volunteers made up the cohort, one male and one female. Study-wide findings and limitations: Some responding clones were detected in pre-infection memory, suggesting pre-existing cross-reactive memory T cells joined the SARS-CoV-2 response. Contracting CD4+ clones were found mainly in CM and EM memory subsets, while CD8+ clones were enriched in EMRA. From day 15 to 85, contracting clones showed balanced CD4/CD8 phenotypes, whereas a second wave of clones that expanded from day 15 to 37 leaned towards CD4+. The study covered only a couple of mild cases, and larger cohorts including severe cases with pre-infection samples were considered necessary. Whether the second-wave clones peaking on day 37 were SARS-CoV-2 specific was not confirmed.

The listed sequencing device is Illumina NovaSeq 6000. Using 5'RACE with constant-segment primers, TCRalpha and TCRbeta cDNA libraries were constructed, with sample barcodes and unique molecular identifiers added in the process. RNA was extracted from every sample with Trizol reagent. Libraries were amplified in two PCR steps, with a second sample barcode and Illumina TruSeq adapters added in the second step. The libraries were sequenced on an Illumina NovaSeq using 2 x 150 bp paired-end reads. Turning to the authors' computational methods: With migec v1.2.7, reads were demultiplexed and then collapsed into UMI-guided consensus sequences. Using mixcr v2.1.11, UMI consensuses were aligned to TRA and TRB V and J templates and then assembled into clonotypes. Clonotypes were classified as expanded or contracted when called significant by both edgeR and NoisET, with noise models trained on biological replicates. For edgeR calls, the cutoffs were a false discovery rate-adjusted p below 0.01 and a log2 fold-change threshold of 1. As an exploratory analysis of dynamics, max-normalized trajectories of the 1000 most abundant clonotypes were examined with PCA combined with hierarchical clustering. Each responding clone was given a CD4 or CD8 phenotype based on the CD4+ and CD8+ repertoires, which had been sequenced separately. TCRdb passed the public sequencing reads through fastp at Q25 and MiXCR, retaining productive beta sequences. Identical CDR3 protein sequences are pooled into one entry, listed with their most common genes and DNA. Clone size and V and J calls follow TCRdb, not the original study. For this sample the table gives 300,000 to 350,000 distinct CDR3 sequences, of which less than 20% were detected only once. Clones ranked in the top ten supply 20% to 25% of the sample.

Taken from the germline V gene (reference sequence), the CDR1 and CDR2 loops are SEHNR and FQNEAQ. V is cut by 4 bases and J by 4 bases, and the space between the germline ends is 8 bases. CDR3 length: 12 amino acids, cysteine to phenylalanine. Of all the DNA, just the CDR3 is kept, 36 bases in frame from base 1. PBMCs were isolated by Ficoll-Paque density gradient centrifugation. The rearranged segments are TRBV7-9 and TRBJ2-7, with the D gene uncertain. This sequence originates from a man aged 18 to 29 who had mild COVID-19 (a few samples of this study predate the infection). The sample titles of this study are shuffled in the database, so cell type and time point are left out; the donor was told from shared clones. Sequencing used PBMCs or a T cell subset sorted from them (not recorded which). CDR3 protein: CASSSLSYEQYF. The DNA is as follows: TGTGCCAGCAGCTCATTATCATACGAGCAGTACTTC.